This TCR beta chain was identified in a study of Ad26.COV2.S vaccination and SARS-CoV-2 variants. Study context: A participant enrolled in the COV1001 Ad26.COV2.S trial arm provided the sample. Study-wide results and limits: Once vaccination had occurred, spike-specific CD8+ and CD4+ T cell responses reportedly showed substantial breadth. Recipients of either vaccine or placebo displayed similar breadth of non-spike TCRs.

CDR1 is MGHRA and CDR2 is YSYEKL in the germline V gene. Between the trimmed V and J ends, which lost 1 base and 8 bases, there was a span of 8 bases. This CDR3 has 13 residues. As regards this clone: Antigen: not known.

Here immunoSEQ multiplex PCR was the method, and the copy in TCRdb shows in-frame clones only, minus some. The sample gives hundreds of thousands of clones, 80% to 90% of which show up once; 2.5% to 3% is in the top ten. Noted treatment: about 20 received Ad26.COV2.S at low or high dose, single or two shots; roughly 5 received placebo; per-sample allocation not given. Collection of samples fell on day 63 after the first vaccine or placebo injection. The rearrangement uses TRBV4-1 and TRBJ1-4, with no clear D. Sequenced material: peripheral blood, taken in a trial of Ad26.COV2.S vaccine versus placebo. This sequence was found in a person between 18 and 65 years old who received the Ad26.COV2.S COVID-19 vaccine or a placebo. CDR3 sequence (DNA): TGCGCCAGCAGCCAAGTTGCTCGCGAAAAACTGTTTTTT. Protein product: CASSQVAREKLFF.